Following are 10 T cell receptor beta chains from one sample sequenced in a study of cytomegalovirus exposure and HLA in healthy donors. The PCR was carried out with 60 Vbeta primers and 13 Jbeta primers. Assay: immunoSEQ multiplex PCR; the TCRdb copy retains only in-frame clones and omits some. The sample yields roughly 300,000 clones, roughly 90% seen once. Sequences were obtained from PBMCs. Every receptor here comes from a man aged 35 to 55 in good health and CMV-seropositive.

The chain links TRBV7-2 to TRBJ2-7; 9 bases are a match to TRBD1. Germline lookup yields CDR1 SGHTA and CDR2 FQGNSA. This CDR3 comprises 15 residues. After removal of 2 bases from V and 2 bases from J, the junction contained 4 bases not matched to a gene. In DNA, the CDR3 is TGTGCCAGCAGCTTACGGGACAGGGTCACCTACGAGCAGTACTTC. This encodes CASSLRDRVTYEQYF.

This clone was recorded only once. The genes are TRBV27 and TRBJ2-7; possibly TRBD2 for D (6 bases). V was pared by 7 bases and J by 1 base, with 23 bases between. Germline V gene data show CDR1 as MNHEY and CDR2 as SMNVEV (reference sequence). CDR3 length equals 17 residues. The CDR3 coding sequence is TGTGCCAGCACTCTGCTGGGGGAGGACCCTTTATCCTACGAGCAGTACTTC. Translating gives CASTLLGEDPLSYEQYF.

About this clone: The junction does not match germline at one end; this may be a read error. The chain recombines TRBV7-9 with TRBJ1-1; maybe TRBD1 (6 bases). The CDR3 covers 16 residues. Germline assignment: CDR1 SEHNR and CDR2 FQNEAQ (reference sequence). In DNA form, the CDR3 reads TGTTCCAGCGTGCCGGGACAAGGCTTCATGAACACTGAAGCTTTCTTT. It specifies CSSVPGQGFMNTEAFF.

The chain has TRBV29-1 and TRBJ2-3, with a possible D match to TRBD2 (6 bases). V was trimmed by 7 bases and J by 6 bases, leaving 8 bases between them. The germline gives CDR1 SQVTM, CDR2 ANQGSEA. CDR3 length: 10 amino acids. The CDR3 is CSGGVDTQYF. CDR3 DNA: TGCAGCGGGGGGGTCGATACGCAGTATTTT.

The V gene is TRBV19, the J gene TRBJ2-2; D gene uncertain. V was cut by 5 bases and J by 4 bases, with 8 bases left in between. Per the germline V gene, CDR1 is LNHDA and CDR2 is SQIVND (reference sequence). The CDR3 runs 13 residues. CDR3 sequence (DNA): TGTGCCAGTAGTGTTTTTAGCACCGGGGAGCTGTTTTTT. It is translated as CASSVFSTGELFF.

This clone appeared a single time. The chain couples TRBV29-1 to TRBJ2-7; 7 bases agree with TRBD1. The CDR3 has 16 amino acids. CDR1 and CDR2 from the germline V gene are SQVTM and ANQGSEA. The V segment lost 3 bases and the J segment 2 bases; nucleotides outside the gene matches: 13. CDR3 nucleotides: TGCAGCGTTGAGGGCTTCCCGGGACAGCTTACCTACGAGCAGTACTTC. Its protein is CSVEGFPGQLTYEQYF.

The chain is built from TRBV20-1 and TRBJ1-4; D is ambiguous. The ends were cut back, 5 bases at V and 6 bases at J, with 7 bases in the middle. The V gene's germline CDR1 is DFQATT and CDR2 SNEGSKA (reference sequence). CDR3 size: 11 residues. CDR3: CSAPRDEKLFF. The CDR3 bases are TGCAGTGCTCCGCGGGATGAAAAACTGTTTTTT.

This chain connects TRBV7-9 to TRBJ1-6, with D perhaps matching TRBD1 (5 bases). From germline, CDR1 is SEHNR and CDR2 FQNEAQ (reference sequence). V was pared by 6 bases and J by 8 bases, with 14 bases between. The length of the CDR3 is 14 residues. The CDR3 DNA is TGTGCCAGCAGAGGGGCGCCGGTCGATTCACCCCTCCACTTT. Translating it yields CASRGAPVDSPLHF.

This chain uses TRBV19 with TRBJ1-5; the D gene is possibly TRBD1 (5 bases). V was cut by 4 bases and J by 6 bases, with 7 bases left in between. Germline V CDR1 and CDR2: LNHDA, SQIVND (reference sequence). This CDR3 is built from 12 residues. CDR3 protein: CASSTGGQPQHF. CDR3 in DNA: TGTGCCAGTAGTACGGGGGGTCAGCCCCAGCATTTT.

In DNA form, the CDR3 reads TGTGCCAGCAGCGTAGAAGGGACATCGGGTGAAGCTTTCTTT. Translation gives CASSVEGTSGEAFF. The J gene is TRBJ1-1, the V gene TRBV9; perhaps TRBD1 as D (6 bases). Trimming removed 0 bases at V and 7 bases at J, with 13 bases between. Germline V gene data show CDR1 as SGDLS and CDR2 as YYNGEE. CDR3 size: 14 residues.